The table lists the clone carrying this T cell receptor beta chain with many counts. What it recognizes is unknown. CDR1 and CDR2 (germline): SQVTM, ANQGSEA. J was trimmed by 5 bases and V by 7 bases; bases with no gene match: 9. CDR3 length: 14 residues. Amplification of TCR alpha and beta CDR3 regions from RNA used iRepertoire nested multiplex PCR. One-step reverse transcription and amplification started from approximately 100-400 ng of tissue mRNA or PBMC total RNA. TCRdb re-called the multiplex PCR reads through MiXCR, storing one row per CDR3 protein. The table includes 85,000 to 110,000 distinct CDR3 sequences, under 30% detected once. This entry comes from a study of glioma-infiltrating T cells. Findings and limits, study-wide: Above-expected tissue-blood divergence occurred in all gliomas, most in low-grade ones. Only very few CDR3 sequences appeared in both tissue and blood.

Sequencing was done on a sample of glioma tissue, nonneoplastic brain tissue, or PBMCs (not recorded which). This chain connects TRBV29-1 to TRBJ2-2, with TRBD1 matching 8 bases. This TCR came from a human donor with low-grade glioma or glioblastoma, undergoing nonglioma brain surgery, or in good health (not recorded which). CDR3: CSGKGQEGTGELFF. The CDR3 DNA is TGCAGCGGAAAGGGACAGGAGGGGACCGGGGAGCTGTTTTTT.